This T cell receptor beta chain was documented in a study of neurological immune-mediated disorders. MiXCR, applied by TCRdb to the 5' RACE reads, yields one record per CDR3 protein. The sample has about 120,000 distinct CDR3 sequences, roughly 3.2% seen once. This clonotype was recorded many times. There are 13 residues in the CDR3. Germline lookup yields CDR1 SGHNT and CDR2 YYREEE (reference sequence). Germline trimming cut 7 bases from V and 2 bases from J; bases unmatched to any gene: 3. The clonotype was recovered from a woman in her twenties or thirties with multiple sclerosis. The rearrangement uses TRBV5-4 and TRBJ2-1; 7 bases match TRBD1. Source material: PBMCs. The CDR3 sequence: CASGQGAYNEQFF. Written as DNA, the CDR3 is TGTGCCAGCGGTCAGGGGGCCTACAATGAGCAGTTCTTC.